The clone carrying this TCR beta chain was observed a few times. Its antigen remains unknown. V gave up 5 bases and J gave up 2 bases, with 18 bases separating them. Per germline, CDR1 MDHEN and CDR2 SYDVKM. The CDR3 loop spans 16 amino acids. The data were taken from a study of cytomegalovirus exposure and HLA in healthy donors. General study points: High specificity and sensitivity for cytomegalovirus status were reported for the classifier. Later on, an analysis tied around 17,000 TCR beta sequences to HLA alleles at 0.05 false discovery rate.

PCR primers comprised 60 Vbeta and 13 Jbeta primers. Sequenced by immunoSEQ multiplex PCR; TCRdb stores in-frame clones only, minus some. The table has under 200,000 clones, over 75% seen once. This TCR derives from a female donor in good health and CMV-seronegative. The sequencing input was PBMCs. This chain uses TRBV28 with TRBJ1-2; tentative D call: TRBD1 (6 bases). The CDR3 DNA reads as TGTGCCAGCAGTGCTCCCCGAAGGGGGAAGAACTATGGCTACACCTTC. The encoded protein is CASSAPRRGKNYGYTF.